The 9 T cell receptor beta chains listed next were all sequenced from one sample in a study of CD8+ T cells in alopecia areata. cDNA reverse transcribed from extracted RNA served as the sequencing template. Clones were sequenced by immunoSEQ multiplex PCR, and TCRdb holds only the in-frame ones, with some missing. Among under 250,000 clones listed, roughly three fifths were seen once. Sequencing was performed on CD8+ T cells sorted from blood. The receptors come from a human donor in good health.

The chain recombines TRBV27 with TRBJ2-2; D unresolved. The CDR3 sequence is 12 residues long. V lost 7 bases, J lost 4 bases, and 7 bases lay in between. Germline CDR1 and CDR2: MNHEY and SMNVEV (reference sequence). CDR3 in amino acids: CASTPSTGELFF. The CDR3 bases are TGTGCCAGCACCCCCTCCACCGGGGAGCTGTTTTTT.

About this clone itself: Its ends do not fully match the called genes, so a read error is possible. The chain recombines TRBV5-3 with TRBJ2-5; 7 bases are shared with TRBD2. TRBV5-3 qualifies as an ORF whose function is uncertain. CDR3 size: 15 residues. The CDR3: CASSLGTSAMETQYF. The CDR3 DNA reads TGTGCCAGCAGCTTAGGAACTAGCGCAATGGAGACCCAGTACTTC.

This chain links TRBV7-6 with TRBJ2-5; D is unresolved. Germline lookup yields CDR1 SGHVS and CDR2 FNYEAQ. Trimming removed 2 bases at V and 0 bases at J, with 13 bases between. This CDR3 has 16 amino acids. Here the CDR3 DNA reads TGTGCCAGCAGCTTAAGGAGTGGGTTGAACCAAGAGACCCAGTACTTC. Translated, it gives CASSLRSGLNQETQYF.

There are a few counts of this clone. The chain recombines TRBV7-8 with TRBJ1-2, with TRBD1 matching over 10 bases. The CDR3 length is 17 residues. Trimming removed 1 base from V and 2 bases from J; junction bases left unmatched: 7. Germline V gene lookup returns CDR1 SGHVS and CDR2 FQNEAQ. This chain's CDR3 is CASSLEPGTGANYGYTF. The CDR3 DNA follows: TGTGCCAGCAGCTTAGAGCCCGGGACAGGGGCCAACTATGGCTACACCTTC.

There are a few counts of this clone. This chain connects TRBV19 to TRBJ1-5; maybe TRBD1 (6 bases). Germline V gives CDR1 LNHDA, CDR2 SQIVND (reference sequence). The CDR3 length is 14 residues. V shed 3 bases and J shed 7 bases, with 13 bases lying between them. The CDR3 DNA reads as TGTGCCAGTAGTATCAACACAGGGAGACAGCCCCAGCATTTT. This gives the protein CASSINTGRQPQHF.

The V call is TRBV29-1, the J call TRBJ2-2; D uncertain. This CDR3 has 13 residues. Trimming removed 7 bases from V and 2 bases from J, with 11 bases in between. The germline V gene has CDR1 SQVTM and CDR2 ANQGSEA. The CDR3 region is CSARRLNTGELFF. The CDR3 DNA sequence: TGCAGCGCCCGTCGGCTCAACACCGGGGAGCTGTTTTTT.

The chain employs TRBV4-1 and TRBJ2-5; D may correspond to TRBD1 or TRBD2 (6 bases each). Germline CDR1 reads MGHRA; CDR2 reads YSYEKL. The CDR3 totals 16 residues. V was trimmed by 4 bases and J by 5 bases, leaving 20 bases between them. For the CDR3, the DNA is TGCGCCAGCAGCCGATACGGGGGCCACCTCAGGGAGACCCAGTACTTC. Its protein product is CASSRYGGHLRETQYF.

This clone was counted between two and nine times. The chain uses TRBV9 and TRBJ1-6, with 7 bases lining up with TRBD1. CDR1 and CDR2 (germline): SGDLS, YYNGEE. Germline trimming cut 3 bases from V and 0 bases from J; bases unmatched to any gene: 3. The CDR3 is made up of 16 amino acids. CDR3 sequence reads: CASSETGSSYNSPLHF. CDR3 DNA: TGTGCCAGCAGCGAGACAGGGAGCTCCTATAATTCACCCCTCCACTTT.

This clone showed up just once. The V call is TRBV4-1, the J call TRBJ2-7; TRBD1 matches 7 bases. Trimming removed 5 bases from V and 5 bases from J; junction bases left unmatched: 9. The CDR3 contains 14 residues. CDR1 is MGHRA, CDR2 YSYEKL, per germline. CDR3 loop: CASSDRETQDEQYF. The CDR3 coding sequence is TGCGCCAGCAGCGACAGGGAAACTCAGGACGAGCAGTACTTC.